The clone carrying this T cell receptor (beta chain) was counted only a few times. This CDR3 comprises 14 residues. The germline gives CDR1 ENHRY, CDR2 SYGVKD. Trimming took off 0 bases at V and 0 bases at J, with 6 bases between the two ends. Treatment indicated: oral pan-JAK inhibitor, 5-10 mg twice daily. From alopecia areata patients, lesional scalp punch biopsies and peripheral blood were collected. Sorting of CD4+ and CD8+ T cells was performed on PBMCs. This specimen belongs to a study of CD8+ T cells in alopecia areata. Study-level information: Tofacitinib was given for 6 to 18 months, then stopped for 6 months.

TCR sequencing used cDNA made by reverse transcription of extracted RNA. The protocol was immunoSEQ multiplex PCR, while the TCRdb copy is restricted to in-frame clones and leaves out a portion. The data show 150,000 to 200,000 clones, over 55% seen once. This receptor was taken from a human donor with alopecia areata. The chain couples TRBV10-3 to TRBJ2-7; D is unclear. The sample in question was CD4+ T cells sorted from blood, obtained at week 24, from a patient treated with tofacitinib. The CDR3 region is CAISESANSYEQYF. CDR3 in DNA: TGTGCCATCAGTGAGTCGGCGAACTCCTACGAGCAGTACTTC.